The rows below give T cell receptor beta chains drawn from one sample of a study of OX40 agonist ivuxolimab in advanced cancers. Assay used: immunoSEQ multiplex PCR; TCRdb lists only in-frame clones, some missing. The sample comprises 20,000 to 25,000 clones, 75% to 90% of which are singletons, and around a third rests with the top ten. Sequenced material: CD4+ or CD8+ T cells sorted from blood, taken in a trial of the OX40 agonist ivuxolimab. Receptors were obtained from an adult with an advanced solid tumor such as melanoma, head and neck, liver or kidney cancer. Both conserved end residues are part of each CDR3. D genes are given only for firm matches. The listing skips clone size in some rows; elsewhere it reads once, few, many or a size class.

length	D	J	V	size	CDR3	DNA
16	-	TRBJ2-1	TRBV12-2	-	CASRPLGASPLNEQFF	TGTGCAAGTCGCCCCCTGGGGGCTAGCCCCCTCAATGAGCAGTTCTTC
13	-	TRBJ2-5	TRBV2	-	CASSVGAVETQYF	TGTGCCAGCAGTGTGGGGGCGGTAGAGACCCAGTACTTC
17	TRBD2	TRBJ2-7	TRBV11-2	-	CASSYRGRASGVNEQYF	TGTGCCAGCAGCTATCGGGGGCGGGCTAGCGGGGTAAACGAGCAGTACTTC
15	-	TRBJ2-1	TRBV7-3	-	CASSLIGGADNEQFF	TGTGCCAGCAGCTTAATCGGCGGGGCAGACAATGAGCAGTTCTTC
16	TRBD2	TRBJ2-1	TRBV7-6	-	CASSPASGLAYNEQFF	TGTGCCAGCAGCCCAGCTAGCGGGCTGGCCTACAATGAGCAGTTCTTC
16	TRBD2	TRBJ2-3	TRBV9	-	CASSVQGASGRDTQYF	TGTGCCAGCAGCGTTCAGGGAGCTAGCGGGAGAGATACGCAGTATTTT
13	-	TRBJ2-7	TRBV2	-	CASSHSPNYEQYF	TGTGCCAGCAGTCACAGCCCGAATTACGAGCAGTACTTC
16	-	TRBJ2-1	TRBV7-8	-	CASSFWGSSSYNEQFF	TGTGCCAGCAGCTTTTGGGGGTCGAGCTCCTACAATGAGCAGTTCTTC
14	-	TRBJ2-3	TRBV9	-	CASSVAGSTDTQYF	TGTGCCAGCAGCGTAGCGGGCAGCACAGATACGCAGTATTTT
17	-	TRBJ1-5	TRBV2	-	CASSDDEQGFGNQPQHF	TGTGCCAGCAGTGACGACGAACAGGGTTTTGGCAATCAGCCCCAGCATTTT
12	-	TRBJ2-2	TRBV9	-	CASSVGSGELFF	TGTGCCAGCAGCGTAGGTTCCGGGGAGCTGTTTTTT
14	-	TRBJ2-7	TRBV28	few	CASSLFGVSREQYF	TGTGCCAGCAGTTTATTCGGGGTGTCTAGAGAGCAGTACTTC
15	TRBD2	TRBJ2-3	TRBV9	-	CASSLSGSGADTQYF	TGTGCCAGCAGCCTTAGCGGGAGTGGCGCAGATACGCAGTATTTT
13	-	TRBJ2-7	TRBV5-1	-	CASREGLEDEQYF	TGCGCCAGCAGGGAGGGGCTTGAGGACGAGCAGTACTTC
11	-	TRBJ1-2	TRBV28	-	CASSPAYGYTF	TGTGCCAGCAGTCCCGCCTATGGCTACACCTTC
16	-	TRBJ2-7	TRBV7-6	once	CASSSTPRTATYEQYF	TGTGCCAGCAGCTCAACCCCCCGGACGGCGACCTACGAGCAGTACTTC
17	TRBD2	TRBJ2-7	TRBV28	once	CASSPRDAGGLTYEQYF	TGTGCCAGCAGTCCCCGTGACGCGGGAGGCCTGACCTACGAGCAGTACTTC